The T cell receptor beta chain described here comes from a study of shared clonotypes between healthy human individuals. Study-level points and caveats: When naive CD4 clonotypes were compared across a few donors, about 4.9% were shared. The diversity represented, both genetic and in exposure history, was limited by few donors. Unshared clonotypes carried lower generation probabilities than those common to all four donors.

Method: immunoSEQ multiplex PCR; TCRdb's copy keeps in-frame clones and lacks some. The sample lists 2 million or so clones, 90% to 95% occurring once. This CDR3 comprises 14 residues. V gave up 4 bases and J gave up 3 bases; unmatched junction bases: 3. CDR1 ENHRY and CDR2 SYGVKD come from the germline V gene. Details on this clone: Its antigen is unknown. The same CDR3 also results from other DNA sequences found in this sample.

The chain combines TRBV10-3 with TRBJ1-5; 7 positions agree with TRBD1. The sequenced material came from naive CD4+ T cells sorted from blood. Subset meaning: CD45RA+ positively selected. The receptor was derived from a man younger than 35 in good health. DNA of the CDR3: TGTGCCATCAGTGGGGGACAGCCCAATCAGCCCCAGCATTTT. It yields the protein CAISGGQPNQPQHF.